This T cell receptor beta chain was identified in a study of Ad26.COV2.S vaccination and SARS-CoV-2 variants. Treatment described: around 19 received Ad26.COV2.S at low or high dose, single or two shots; roughly five received placebo; per-sample allocation not given. Collection of the samples took place on day 63 after the first injection of vaccine or placebo. This CDR3 has 20 amino acids. Per germline, CDR1 SGHNT and CDR2 YYREEE (reference sequence). Trimming took 0 bases from V and 2 from J; bases not matched to a gene: 13. The repertoire was sequenced with immunoSEQ multiplex PCR; TCRdb's copy has only in-frame clones and lacks some. The sample lists around 300,000 clones; 90% were seen once.

This sequence originates from a person aged 18-60 years who received the Ad26.COV2.S COVID-19 vaccine or a placebo. The V call is TRBV5-4, the J call TRBJ2-3, with TRBD2 matching over 12 bases. This specimen consisted of peripheral blood, obtained in a trial of Ad26.COV2.S vaccine versus placebo. For the CDR3, the DNA is TGTGCCAGCAGCTTGGGTCTAGCGGGAGGGCCTCTACCGCACACAGATACGCAGTATTTT. Its translation: CASSLGLAGGPLPHTDTQYF. The variable domain in full, with the rest retrieved from reference TRBV5-4 and TRBJ2-3, is ETGVTQSPTHLIKTRGQQVTLRCSSQSGHNTVSWYQQALGQGPQFIFQYYREEENGRGNFPPRFSGLQFPNYSSELNVNALELDDSALYLCASSLGLAGGPLPHTDTQYFGPGTRLTVL.